A selection of T cell receptor beta chains follows, all from one sample in a study of blood T cell repertoires in COVID-19. Data came from immunoSEQ multiplex PCR; TCRdb stores just in-frame clones and leaves some out. The data show roughly 390,000 clones, with about 85% seen just once and around 3.4% held by the top ten. Sample: peripheral blood. These receptors were obtained from a young woman with acute or convalescent COVID-19. CDR3s leave out the opening cysteine and the closing phenylalanine or tryptophan. Each record gives: CDR3 length, J gene, V gene, CDR3 protein.

15	TRBJ1-1	TRBV5-1	ASSLWPGNGRNTEAF
12	TRBJ1-3	TRBV9	ASSPNRGGNTIY
14	TRBJ1-5	TRBV5-6	ASSRTGRGDHQPQH
13	TRBJ2-7	TRBV6-5	ATHRDFGPGYEQY
13	TRBJ2-7	TRBV29-1	SVEGVTESSYEQY
18	TRBJ1-2	TRBV18	ASSPSPGTGEGWSNYGYT
12	TRBJ1-1	TRBV27	ASSLYGGSTEAF
14	TRBJ1-2	TRBV9	ASSVGAAQAMVGYT
14	TRBJ1-1	TRBV9	ASSRRTGGGDTEAF
10	TRBJ1-4	TRBV28	ASRRFGEKLF
11	TRBJ1-2	TRBV10-3	AINRGEQDGYT
14	TRBJ2-7	TRBV10-3	AISDFGRPGGGEQY
13	TRBJ1-5	TRBV6-2/TRBV6-3	ASSKDRGFNQPQH
13	TRBJ1-6	TRBV19	ASSILGIGNSPLH
11	TRBJ1-5	TRBV28	ASGRQGIQPQH
15	TRBJ2-5	TRBV7-9	ASSYIGLAGYQGTQY
11	TRBJ1-1	TRBV5-1	ASSLSGQGGEL
14	TRBJ2-5	TRBV28	ASSLIAGGPRETQY
13	TRBJ1-5	TRBV2	ASSATGYSNQPQH
12	TRBJ1-4	TRBV6-5	ASSRDRTGEKLF
14	TRBJ2-1	TRBV24-1	ATSDSSGGLYNEQF
14	TRBJ2-1	TRBV10-1	ASSDRSANSYNEQF
11	TRBJ1-4	TRBV25-1	ASRRGYNEKLF
14	TRBJ2-1	TRBV27	ASSPLGPSSYNEQF
9	TRBJ1-1	TRBV10-3	AISERGEAF
12	TRBJ1-4	TRBV7-9	ASSKGRRDEKLF
12	TRBJ2-7	TRBV27	ASSLITSGSEQY
15	TRBJ1-2	TRBV28	ASSSMGQGAYNYGYT
9	TRBJ1-1	TRBV12-3/TRBV12-4	ASRGFTEAF
13	TRBJ1-1	TRBV6-5	ASSYSGTGNTEAF
14	TRBJ2-2	TRBV5-4	ASSSGQGARTGELF
14	TRBJ2-1	TRBV9	ASSVASAESYNEQF
12	TRBJ1-4	TRBV2	ASSDRTGDEKLF
12	TRBJ2-3	TRBV10-1	ASEDSGTPDTQY
7	TRBJ2-1	TRBV6-4	RGKDEQF
12	TRBJ1-1	TRBV29-1	SVVGQGRHTEAF
10	TRBJ2-5	TRBV30	ACRARGKTQY
12	TRBJ1-4	TRBV5-4	ASSLGRGNEKLF
12	TRBJ2-1	TRBV7-3	ASSFLERAGEQF
13	TRBJ2-7	TRBV10-1	ASSESTQGVYEQY
17	TRBJ2-1	TRBV7-9	ASSLAWTSGGASQGEQF
16	TRBJ2-5	TRBV18	ASSPNLGTSGNQETQY
17	TRBJ2-7	TRBV11-3	ASSLLGVGASGRAGEQY
13	TRBJ1-4	TRBV21-1	ASSKWRQANEKLF
14	TRBJ2-6	TRBV5-4	ASSLAWSSGANVLT